The clone carrying this T cell receptor (beta chain) occurred a few times. The germline CDR1 and CDR2 sequences are GTSNPN and SVGIG (reference sequence). V trimming: 5 bases; J trimming: 3 bases; junction bases outside the gene matches: 1. The CDR3 has 12 residues. The data belong to a study of blood T cell repertoires in COVID-19. Study-level information: COVID-19 samples collected from the United States, Italy and Spain covered acute and convalescent phases. The analysed material was cDNA or gDNA that came from T cells, B-cell-depleted T cells, or PBMCs.

Repertoires were generated with immunoSEQ multiplex PCR, while TCRdb's copy carries only in-frame clones and drops some. The repertoire has approximately 240,000 clones, under 85% of them found once; the top ten carry around 4.1%. Sequenced material: peripheral blood. V gene TRBV30 combines with J gene TRBJ1-1, with 9 nucleotides matching TRBD1. This receptor was obtained from a woman aged 40 to 50 with active or convalescent COVID-19. The CDR3 here is CAWGDRDTEAFF. For the CDR3, the DNA is TGTGCCTGGGGGGACAGGGACACTGAAGCTTTCTTT. The variable domain in full, with the rest retrieved from reference TRBV30 and TRBJ1-1, is SQTIHQWPATLVQPVGSPLSLECTVEGTSNPNLYWYRQAAGRGLQLLFYSVGIGQISSEVPQNLSASRPQDRQFILSSKKLLLSDSGFYLCAWGDRDTEAFFGQGTRLTVV.